This is a list of T cell receptor beta chains from one sample in a study of blood T cell repertoires in COVID-19. TCRdb's copy holds only in-frame clones and misses some; the assay was immunoSEQ multiplex PCR. The table records tens of thousands of clones, 75% to 90% of them present only once. The sequencing input was peripheral blood. The source is a human donor in a cohort sampled during active COVID-19. Both conserved end residues are part of each CDR3. The D gene is left open where the match is weak. Size is omitted from some rows. Given values are once, few, many or a class for expanded clones.

>TRBJ2-7|TRBV27|.|.
TGTGCCAGCAGTTTAGGACCATCGGGGGTCGAGCAGTACTTC
CASSLGPSGVEQYF
>TRBJ2-7|TRBV9|.|TRBD1
TGTGCCAGCAGCGTAGAGGGGACAGGGGGGTTTGAGCAGTACTTC
CASSVEGTGGFEQYF
>TRBJ2-7|TRBV5-4|.|TRBD2
TGTGCCAGCAGCCTCCAGCGCGGGAGTTCGAGCGAGCAGTACTTC
CASSLQRGSSSEQYF
>TRBJ1-1|TRBV12-3/TRBV12-4|.|TRBD1
TGTGCCAGCGGCCGACAGGGAAGAGCTTTCTTT
CASGRQGRAFF
>TRBJ2-7|TRBV3-1/TRBV3-2|.|TRBD2
TGTGCCAGCAGCCCCTTGCTGTCACGGGCGGGAGCCTACGAGCAGTACTTC
CASSPLLSRAGAYEQYF
>TRBJ2-7|TRBV5-1|.|.
TGCGCCAGCAGCCCTGGACACACCTACGAGCAGTACTTC
CASSPGHTYEQYF
>TRBJ1-1|TRBV11-2|.|.
TGTGCCAGCAGCGGGAGGCGGACTGAAGCTTTCTTT
CASSGRRTEAFF
>TRBJ2-7|TRBV7-9|.|TRBD1
TGTGCCAGCAGCCCTCGGGACAGGGGTATCACAGGCTCCTACGAGCAGTACTTC
CASSPRDRGITGSYEQYF
>TRBJ1-6|TRBV27|.|.
TGTGCCAGCAGCCTATCGACAGGCATTAATTCACCCCTCCACTTT
CASSLSTGINSPLHF
>TRBJ2-7|TRBV5-1|.|.
TGCGCCAGCAGCTTGGAATCCAGCGGACTTTCCTACGAGCAGTACTTC
CASSLESSGLSYEQYF
>TRBJ2-7|TRBV5-6|.|TRBD1
TGTGCCAGCACTGCGACAGGGGCCGAGCAGTACTTC
CASTATGAEQYF
>TRBJ2-7|TRBV5-4|once|.
TGTGCCAGCAGCTTGGGTTCAGAGGTTTCGGAGCAGTACTTC
CASSLGSEVSEQYF
>TRBJ1-2|TRBV28|.|TRBD1
TGTGCCAGCAGTTTAGGAGGGGGCCGGGGGTATGGCTACACCTTC
CASSLGGGRGYGYTF
>TRBJ1-2|TRBV9|.|TRBD1
TGTGCCAGCAGTGCCCAAGTCGGGACAGCTGGTGGCTACACCTTC
CASSAQVGTAGGYTF
>TRBJ2-3|TRBV6-1|.|.
TGTGCCAGCAGTGAAGGGAGTCACCACTCCACAGATACGCAGTATTTT
CASSEGSHHSTDTQYF
>TRBJ1-5|TRBV28|.|.
TGTGCCAGCCTTAACCGGGACTCCAGTAATCAGCCCCAGCATTTT
CASLNRDSSNQPQHF
>TRBJ1-5|TRBV19|once|.
TGTGCCAGTAGTTTAGCAGGGAATCAGCCCCAGCATTTT
CASSLAGNQPQHF
>TRBJ2-7|TRBV27|.|.
TGTGCCAGCAGTGCGACAGGTCTAGCGGAATCCTACGAGCAGTACTTC
CASSATGLAESYEQYF
>TRBJ1-2|TRBV18|.|TRBD1
TGTGCCAGCTCACCAGTATCGGGACAGGGTTTTAACTATGGCTACACCTTC
CASSPVSGQGFNYGYTF
>TRBJ2-1|TRBV3-1/TRBV3-2|.|TRBD2
TGTGCCAGCAGCCGGACTAGCGGGGATAATAATGAGCAGTTCTTC
CASSRTSGDNNEQFF
>TRBJ2-5|TRBV2|.|.
TGTGCCAGCAAGAACTGGGAGACCCAGTACTTC
CASKNWETQYF
>TRBJ2-5|TRBV20-1|once|TRBD1
TGCAGTGCTAGTCTAACAGGGGATTTGGAGACCCAGTACTTC
CSASLTGDLETQYF
>TRBJ2-7|TRBV11-2|once|TRBD1
TGTGCCAGCAAGGGACAGGGTTTCTTCACTTCATCCTACGAGCAGTACTTC
CASKGQGFFTSSYEQYF
>TRBJ2-6|TRBV14|.|TRBD1
TGTGCCAGCAGCCCCCGGGACAGGTCTCTCGGGGCCAACGTCCTGACTTTC
CASSPRDRSLGANVLTF
>TRBJ2-5|TRBV3-1/TRBV3-2|few|.
TGTGCCAGCAGCCAAGATTCGTCAGGGGTGGAGGAGACCCAGTACTTC
CASSQDSSGVEETQYF
>TRBJ2-7|TRBV9|.|.
TGTGCCAGCAGCGTAGAGCCACTAGGGCCCTACGAGCAGTACTTC
CASSVEPLGPYEQYF
>TRBJ2-7|TRBV30|.|.
TGTGCCTGGACGCCGGTAGGGGCCTACGAGCAGTACTTC
CAWTPVGAYEQYF
>TRBJ2-7|TRBV10-3|.|TRBD1
TGTGCCATCAGTGGGACAGGGGCCTACGAGCAGTACTTC
CAISGTGAYEQYF
>TRBJ2-7|TRBV28|.|TRBD1
TGTGCCAGCCGTCCGGGACAGGAATACGAGCAGTACTTC
CASRPGQEYEQYF
>TRBJ2-1|TRBV15|.|TRBD2
TGTGCCACCAGCAGAGATCTAAGCGGGGTCGTGAATGAGCAGTTCTTC
CATSRDLSGVVNEQFF
>TRBJ2-7|TRBV5-5|once|TRBD2
TGTGCCAGCAGCTTGGCCAAGTCGGGAGGGCTCTACGAGCAGTACTTC
CASSLAKSGGLYEQYF
>TRBJ2-7|TRBV7-3|.|.
TGTGCCAGCAGCCCAACACCGACAAATTCCTACGAGCAGTACTTC
CASSPTPTNSYEQYF
>TRBJ1-5|TRBV3-1/TRBV3-2|few|.
TGTGCCAGCAGCCAAGGTCAGAGCAATCAGCCCCAGCATTTT
CASSQGQSNQPQHF
>TRBJ2-7|TRBV15|.|.
TGTGCCACCAGCAGAGGCCAGGGGCGACGGACATACGAGCAGTACTTC
CATSRGQGRRTYEQYF
>TRBJ2-7|TRBV7-8|.|TRBD2
TGTGCCAGCAGCCCCCGGAGGATTGGCGGGAGTAGCGAGCAGTACTTC
CASSPRRIGGSSEQYF
>TRBJ2-7|TRBV5-1|.|TRBD2
TGCGCCAGCAGTCAGACTAGCGGGTCCTACGAGCAGTACTTC
CASSQTSGSYEQYF
>TRBJ2-7|TRBV28|.|TRBD1
TGTGCCAGCAGTTCCCCGGGACAGGGGCCTCCTCAACTCTTC
CASSSPGQGPPQLF
>TRBJ2-7|TRBV6-7|.|TRBD2
TGTGCCAGCAGTTTTGTCCTGACTAGCGGGGATTACGAGCAGTACTTC
CASSFVLTSGDYEQYF
>TRBJ2-7|TRBV6-5|.|TRBD1
TGTGCCAGCGGCGGGGGTGGGACAGGGGGTTTCGAGCAGTACTTC
CASGGGGTGGFEQYF
>TRBJ2-7|TRBV12-3/TRBV12-4|.|TRBD1
TGTGCCAGCAGTACCGGGACAGGGAGTGGGCGCTTC
CASSTGTGSGRF
>TRBJ2-7|TRBV18|.|.
TGTGCCAGCTCACCAGGAACAGGGTCGGGGCAGTACTTC
CASSPGTGSGQYF
>TRBJ2-7|TRBV19|.|.
TGTGCCAGTAGTAATCAGGGCATTCGAGACGAGCAGTACTTC
CASSNQGIRDEQYF
>TRBJ1-1|TRBV28|few|TRBD1
TGTGCCAGCAGCTATCCACCGGGACAGGGGAACACTGAAGCTTTCTTT
CASSYPPGQGNTEAFF
>TRBJ2-7|TRBV2|.|.
TGTGCCAGTTCGTTAGACAGGCACTACGAGCAGTACTTC
CASSLDRHYEQYF
>TRBJ2-7|TRBV5-1|.|.
TGCGCCAGCAGCCTCCCGGTAGCCGGGGGCGAGCAGTACTTC
CASSLPVAGGEQYF
>TRBJ1-6|TRBV7-9|few|TRBD1
TGTGCCAGCAGTGCAATGTGGACAGGGGATTCACCCCTCCACTTT
CASSAMWTGDSPLHF
>TRBJ1-1|TRBV12-3/TRBV12-4|.|.
TGTGCCAGCACCGCCTCTGGCAGCAGGAAAGCTTTCTTT
CASTASGSRKAFF
>TRBJ2-7|TRBV28|.|.
TGTGCCAGCAGCTTTGAAGGTGGGACAAGGTCGTTC
CASSFEGGTRSF